This T cell receptor (beta chain) was sequenced in a study of identifying expanded T cells in peripheral blood. Clones were sequenced by immunoSEQ multiplex PCR, and TCRdb holds only the in-frame ones, with some missing. The table lists around 100,000 clones, roughly 88% of them singletons. Concerning this clone itself: Its specificity is unknown.

During the collection period, no donor immune events like infections were recorded. Trimming stripped 5 bases from V and 4 bases from J, with 11 bases between. This CDR3 contains 14 residues. In germline, CDR1 is PRHDT, CDR2 FYEKMQ (reference sequence). Study outcomes and limitations: About 1.2 clones differed between technical replicates, versus about 15 and 19 over time. Clone count variance between roughly 2-week samples rose with total template count.

The rearrangement links TRBV13 to TRBJ2-2; no clear D gene. The sequence derives from a person aged 18 to 75 in good health. The sample consisted of blood. CDR3 DNA sequence: TGTGCCAGCAGCCGGCGGACGTCCACCGGGGAGCTGTTTTTT. Its protein is CASSRRTSTGELFF. The full variable domain, completed using reference TRBV13 and TRBJ2-2, is AAGVIQSPRHLIKEKRETATLKCYPIPRHDTVYWYQQGPGQDPQFLISFYEKMQSDKGSIPDRFSAQQFSDYHSELNMSSLELGDSALYFCASSRRTSTGELFFGEGSRLTVL.